The 12 T cell receptor beta chains below come from one sample, sequenced in a study of response to subunit inactivated influenza vaccine. Each CDR3 protein gets one entry after TCRdb re-called the RT-PCR reads with MiXCR. The sample shows approximately 480,000 distinct CDR3 sequences, approximately 10% of them seen only once. Sequencing was performed on PBMCs from blood, taken 40 to 50 days after vaccination. The receptor set was obtained from a man aged 50 to 60 who received an inactivated influenza vaccine.

This clonotype was found a few times. The chain is built from TRBV4-3 and TRBJ2-1; the match to TRBD2 covers 8 bases. Germline V gene sequence: CDR1 LGHNA, CDR2 YSLEER. J lost 8 bases, V lost 0 bases, and 3 bases had no gene match. The CDR3 has 14 amino acids. This CDR3 is CASSQERGGHEQFF. CDR3 nucleotides: TGCGCCAGCAGCCAAGAACGGGGGGGACATGAGCAGTTCTTC.

This clonotype was counted at least ten times. This chain uses TRBV5-1 with TRBJ2-5; D is tentatively TRBD1 or TRBD2 (5 bases each). V dropped 1 base and J dropped 5 bases, with 9 bases sitting between them. This CDR3 region has 13 residues. Germline CDR1 is SGHRS and CDR2 is YFSETQ. Here the CDR3 reads CASSLRGGETQYF. In DNA form, the CDR3 reads TGCGCCAGCAGCTTGAGGGGCGGGGAGACCCAGTACTTC.

This clonotype turned up a few times. The chain's CDR3 is CASRGLRGAQYF. The CDR3 DNA reads as TGTGCCAGCAGAGGACTGCGCGGGGCCCAGTACTTC. This chain links TRBV6-5 with TRBJ2-5; a weak D match, TRBD2 (6 bases). This CDR3 spans 12 amino acids. Trimming removed 6 bases at V and 9 bases at J, with 14 bases between. Germline lookup yields CDR1 MNHEY and CDR2 SVGAGI.

There are many counts of this clonotype. This chain joins TRBV4-3 and TRBJ2-7, with a weak D call TRBD1 (5 bases). The CDR3 is made up of 15 amino acids. V shed 4 bases and J shed 0 bases, with 13 bases lying between them. Germline values: CDR1 LGHNA, CDR2 YSLEER. The CDR3 reads CASSLRDSTSYEQYF. The CDR3 nucleotides read TGCGCCAGCAGCCTCCGCGACAGTACCTCCTACGAGCAGTACTTC.

This rearrangement joins TRBV4-2 to TRBJ1-5; 10 nucleotides agree with TRBD1. CDR1 and CDR2 (germline): LGHNA, YNFKEQ. The CDR3 contains 16 residues. V lost 3 bases and J lost 0; bases outside the gene matches: 2. The CDR3 sequence is CASSQGTGVSNQPQHF. The CDR3 DNA sequence: TGTGCCAGCAGCCAGGGGACAGGGGTTAGCAATCAGCCCCAGCATTTT.

This clonotype has only a few counts. The chain is built from TRBV7-9 and TRBJ2-2; TRBD1 agrees at 9 bases. Germline V gives CDR1 SEHNR, CDR2 FQNEAQ (reference sequence). The length of the CDR3 is 16 residues. V was clipped by 4 bases and J by 5 bases; unmatched bases: 8. CDR3 sequence: CASSSWDRALTGELFF. The CDR3 coding sequence is TGTGCCAGCAGCTCCTGGGACAGGGCGTTAACCGGGGAGCTGTTTTTT.

This clonotype appeared many times. The chain employs TRBV20-1 and TRBJ2-1; 10 bases fit TRBD2. Looked up from germline, CDR1 is DFQATT and CDR2 is SNEGSKA (reference sequence). V was pared by 0 bases and J by 3 bases, with 8 bases of the junction left unmatched. The CDR3 contains 17 residues. CDR3 nucleotides: TGCAGTGCTAGAGATGCTGGCCTAGCGGGAGTCTACAATGAGCAGTTCTTC. Translated, it gives CSARDAGLAGVYNEQFF.

The table lists this clonotype with many counts. CDR3 nucleotide sequence: TGTGCCAGCCGGGTGGGGGGCAGCTCCTACAATGAGCAGTTCTTC. It specifies CASRVGGSSYNEQFF. This sequence joins TRBV6-1 and TRBJ2-1; D assignment may be TRBD1 or TRBD2 (6 bases each). The CDR3 totals 15 residues. Germline V gene lookup returns CDR1 MNHNS and CDR2 SASEGT. V lost 8 bases and J lost 0, with 14 bases in between.

This clonotype was detected a few times. The chain uses TRBV25-1 and TRBJ2-7, with a tentative D call TRBD1 (6 bases). Trimming cost V 2 bases and J 1 base, with 9 bases left between them. Germline V gene data show CDR1 as MGHDK and CDR2 as SYGVNS. CDR3 length: 14 residues. CDR3 sequence: CASSEGGGSYEQYF. The CDR3 region has the DNA TGTGCCAGCAGTGAAGGGGGCGGTTCCTACGAGCAGTACTTC.

The rearrangement links TRBV7-9 to TRBJ2-5; TRBD1 aligns across 8 bases. Germline CDR1 is SEHNR and CDR2 is FQNEAQ (reference sequence). V dropped 10 bases and J dropped 5; count of bases not matched to a gene: 6. CDR3 length equals 12 residues. CDR3 sequence (DNA): TGTGCCATCTCCAGGGGGCTGGAGACCCAGTACTTC. It encodes CAISRGLETQYF.

V and J are TRBV3-1 and TRBJ2-7, with D unresolved. Germline loops: CDR1 LGHDT, CDR2 YNNKEL (reference sequence). The CDR3 totals 13 residues. V was cut by 0 bases and J by 7 bases, with 10 bases left in between. The CDR3 coding sequence is TGTGCCAGCAGCCAAGATGCAAGAGTTGAGCAGTACTTC. The encoded protein is CASSQDARVEQYF.

There are a few counts of this clonotype. V usage is TRBV20-1 and J usage is TRBJ2-2; D gene uncertain. There are 13 residues in the CDR3. The germline V gene has CDR1 DFQATT and CDR2 SNEGSKA (reference sequence). With 6 bases removed from V and 0 bases from J, the gap between germline ends came to 8 bases. For the CDR3, the DNA is TGCAGTGCAAGCGTACCGAACACCGGGGAGCTGTTTTTT. Translation gives CSASVPNTGELFF.